This entry is about one T cell receptor beta chain. This clonotype occurred a few times. Its cognate antigen has yet to be identified. No base quality information exists; no much larger clone differs at one position. This sample is part of a study of CD8 T cells in ankylosing spondylitis (TCRdb year 2017). Regarding the study in general: T cell receptor beta repertoires were profiled in healthy donors and ankylosing spondylitis patients so that disease-linked TCR variants could be found. The whole study cohort included 108 healthy donors and 20 to 25 ankylosing spondylitis patients. Samples of peripheral blood were taken, and for ankylosing spondylitis patients, synovial fluid was collected as well.

V loses 2 bases of germline sequence and J loses 2 bases, and the interval between the two ends is 7 bases. The CDR3, cysteine through phenylalanine, is 13 amino acids long. The DNA shown is the 39-base CDR3, in frame from base 1. In the germline V gene, CDR1 corresponds to MDHEN and CDR2 to SYDVKM. Sequencer: Illumina HiSeq 2500. Quantitative 5'-RACE with molecular barcodes was used to prepare TCR beta libraries. From the authors' description of their analysis: Disease-linked TCR variants were identified with a new computational method built on a probabilistic model of VDJ rearrangement. Through fastp at Q25 and MiXCR, TCRdb rebuilt clones from the public reads, retaining in-frame beta chains. Rows are unified per CDR3 protein, each entry keeping the most common DNA and genes. These V and J calls rely on TCRdb rather than the paper's analysis. The sample table holds about 750,000 distinct CDR3 sequences, of which 15% to 20% were seen once. The leading ten clones occupy under 20% of the sample.

The investigation overall reported the following: Blood from ankylosing spondylitis patients appeared to be characterized by a TCR beta motif made up of under 10 highly homologous amino acid variants. Some motif variants were previously reported in synovial fluid and blood of reactive arthritis patients, suggesting common disease-initiation mechanisms. A CD8+ phenotype was shown by the disease-linked clones, which were found at relatively low frequencies in peripheral blood. The disease-linked clones were reported as significantly enriched in matched synovial fluid samples from ankylosing spondylitis patients.

Source material: blood, either unsorted or a sorted T cell fraction (not recorded which). This chain is built from TRBV28 and TRBJ2-7; the best D guess is TRBD1, with 5 bases matching. The receptor was derived from a male donor with ankylosing spondylitis. The nucleotide sequence is given as TGTGCCAGCAGTTTAATAGGGGCCTACGAGCAGTACTTC. Its product reads: CASSLIGAYEQYF.